One and the same sample provided the 20 T cell receptor beta chains below, sequenced in a study of sequential checkpoint blockade in melanoma. Indicated treatment: randomized to nivolumab then ipilimumab (arm A) or the reverse (arm B). Measured with immunoSEQ multiplex PCR; TCRdb has only the in-frame clones, and not every one. The sample contains about 22,000 clones, around 86% of which appear only once. Sample: CD8+ T cells sorted from blood (inferred from file names), taken from a patient given nivolumab and ipilimumab in sequence. Every receptor here comes from a human donor with melanoma.

This clone was counted a single time. This chain joins TRBV6-1 and TRBJ1-4; D remains unclear. The V end was cut by 4 bases, the J end by 12 bases, with 12 bases between. This CDR3 has 12 amino acids. Germline V lookup: CDR1 MNHNS, CDR2 SASEGT. This CDR3 reads CASSAGAMQLFF. The CDR3, as DNA: TGTGCCAGCAGTGCCGGAGCCATGCAACTGTTTTTT.

This chain joins TRBV5-8 and TRBJ2-2, with D possibly being TRBD2 (6 bases). Germline V CDR1 and CDR2: SGHTS, YDEGEE. CDR3 size: 18 residues. The V end was cut by 4 bases, the J end by 0 bases, with 19 bases between. For the CDR3, the DNA is TGTGCCAGCAGCCAAGGGTTTGCTAGCGAACCGAACACCGGGGAGCTGTTTTTT. Its translation is CASSQGFASEPNTGELFF.

DNA of the CDR3: TGCGCCAGCAGTGAAGATGGAAGCGGGGGCTCTTACACAGATACGCAGTATTTT. It encodes CASSEDGSGGSYTDTQYF. V usage is TRBV10-2 and J usage is TRBJ2-3; 8 bases map to TRBD2. Germline-derived CDR1 and CDR2 are WSHSY and SAAADI. The CDR3 has 18 residues. The V segment lost 3 bases and the J segment 2 bases; nucleotides outside the gene matches: 13.

This chain connects TRBV27 to TRBJ2-7; 7 positions match TRBD1. The CDR3 contains 13 residues. The V gene end was trimmed by 5 bases and the J gene end by 2 bases; junction bases not matched to a gene: 3. The germline V gene has CDR1 MNHEY and CDR2 SMNVEV (reference sequence). For the CDR3, the DNA is TGTGCCAGCAGTGACAGGGCCACCTACGAGCAGTACTTC. This codes for CASSDRATYEQYF.

This clone was observed a single time. The CDR3 DNA follows: TGTGCCAGCAGCTTGGAGGATAGCGGGAGCTACGAGCAGTACTTC. This gives the protein CASSLEDSGSYEQYF. The V gene is TRBV5-4, the J gene TRBJ2-7, with TRBD2 matching over 9 bases. The CDR3 is 15 amino acids. V gave up 0 bases and J gave up 3 bases; unmatched junction bases: 4. Germline-derived CDR1 and CDR2 are SGHNT and YYREEE (reference sequence).

In DNA, the CDR3 is TGTGCCAGCAGTTTTATCCAGGCAGATACGCAGTATTTT. Translated, it gives CASSFIQADTQYF. The rearrangement links TRBV28 to TRBJ2-3; D call uncertain. The germline CDR1 and CDR2 sequences are MDHEN and SYDVKM. CDR3 length: 13 amino acids. V gave up 3 bases and J gave up 4 bases, with 8 bases separating them. The full variable domain, with the rest looked up from reference TRBV28 and TRBJ2-3, is DVKVTQSSRYLVKRTGEKVFLECVQDMDHENMFWYRQDPGLGLRLIYFSYDVKMKEKGDIPEGYSVSREKKERFSLILESASTNQTSMYLCASSFIQADTQYFGPGTRLTVL.

This clone was seen a handful of times. The chain combines TRBV7-9 with TRBJ1-3; D gene uncertain. With 5 bases removed from V and 2 bases from J, the gap between germline ends came to 13 bases. Germline V gene lookup returns CDR1 SEHNR and CDR2 FQNEAQ (reference sequence). The CDR3 totals 15 residues. This CDR3 reads CASSTSPVTGNTIYF. The CDR3 nucleotides read TGTGCCAGCAGCACCTCGCCGGTAACTGGAAACACCATATATTTT.

The chain combines TRBV18 with TRBJ2-7; 7 bases are a match to TRBD1. This CDR3 is 14 amino acids long. CDR1 is KGHSH, CDR2 LQKENI, per germline. Germline trimming cut 5 bases from V and 1 base from J; bases unmatched to any gene: 5. DNA for the CDR3: TGTGCCAGCTCATCATGGACAGGATCCTACGAGCAGTACTTC. This translates into CASSSWTGSYEQYF.

The chain is built from TRBV19 and TRBJ2-3; TRBD2 matches 10 bases. V gave up 4 bases and J gave up 3 bases; unmatched junction bases: 10. The germline V gene has CDR1 LNHDA and CDR2 SQIVND (reference sequence). This CDR3 has 17 amino acids. Here the CDR3 reads CASSNQRGGIMTDTQYF. Written as DNA, the CDR3 is TGTGCCAGTAGTAACCAGCGGGGGGGAATTATGACAGATACGCAGTATTTT. Full variable domain (remainder filled in from reference TRBV19 and TRBJ2-3): DGGITQSPKYLFRKEGQNVTLSCEQNLNHDAMYWYRQDPGQGLRLIYYSQIVNDFQKGDIAEGYSVSREKKESFPLTVTSAQKNPTAFYLCASSNQRGGIMTDTQYFGPGTRLTVL.

The chain uses TRBV28 and TRBJ1-2; TRBD1 aligns across 7 bases. Trimming at V came to 6 bases and at J to 5 bases, leaving 6 bases not matched to a gene. Germline V gene data show CDR1 as MDHEN and CDR2 as SYDVKM. The CDR3 sequence is 13 residues long. The chain's CDR3 is CASRRQGEYGYTF. CDR3 nucleotide sequence: TGTGCCAGCAGGCGCCAGGGGGAATATGGCTACACCTTC.

This clone was recorded once. V gene TRBV9 combines with J gene TRBJ2-5; D uncertain. V was cut by 4 bases and J by 0 bases, with 7 bases left in between. Germline CDR1 and CDR2: SGDLS and YYNGEE. The CDR3 is 13 amino acids. The CDR3 DNA reads as TGTGCCAGCAGCCCGGGTGACCAAGAGACCCAGTACTTC. The encoded protein is CASSPGDQETQYF. Together with reference TRBV9 and TRBJ2-5, the CDR3 gives the full variable domain: DSGVTQTPKHLITATGQRVTLRCSPRSGDLSVYWYQQSLDQGLQFLIQYYNGEERAKGNILERFSAQQFPDLHSELNLSSLELGDSALYFCASSPGDQETQYFGPGTRLLVL.

A single count supports this clone. The chain has TRBV18 and TRBJ1-5, with a possible D match to TRBD1 (6 bases). V lost 3 bases, J lost 6 bases, and 15 bases lay in between. Per germline, CDR1 KGHSH and CDR2 LQKENI. The CDR3 has 15 residues. CDR3 DNA: TGTGCCAGCTCACCCCCTCCAGGGGAGGGTCAGCCCCAGCATTTT. It encodes CASSPPPGEGQPQHF. The whole variable domain, remainder taken from reference TRBV18 and TRBJ1-5, is NAGVMQNPRHLVRRRGQEARLRCSPMKGHSHVYWYRQLPEEGLKFMVYLQKENIIDESGMPKERFSAEFPKEGPSILRIQQVVRGDSAAYFCASSPPPGEGQPQHFGDGTRLSIL.

The chain is built from TRBV27 and TRBJ2-7, with 8 bases lining up with TRBD2. Germline assignment: CDR1 MNHEY and CDR2 SMNVEV (reference sequence). Trimming at V came to 6 bases and at J to 2 bases, leaving 3 bases not matched to a gene. The CDR3 sequence is 13 residues long. CDR3 residues: CASSPGGPYEQYF. CDR3 sequence (DNA): TGTGCCAGCAGCCCGGGGGGGCCCTACGAGCAGTACTTC.

The CDR3, as DNA: TGTGCCAGCAGCGAGGGGACAGGGGCACCGTACGAGCAGTACTTC. Translating gives CASSEGTGAPYEQYF. The rearrangement joins TRBV9 to TRBJ2-7; 10 bases match TRBD1. Trimming at V came to 3 bases and at J to 4 bases, leaving 7 bases not matched to a gene. There are 15 residues in the CDR3. CDR1 is SGDLS, CDR2 YYNGEE, per germline.

The chain uses TRBV7-6 and TRBJ1-5, with TRBD1 identical over 8 bases. The V segment lost 4 bases and the J segment 6 bases; nucleotides outside the gene matches: 11. This CDR3 contains 16 residues. The V gene's germline CDR1 is SGHVS and CDR2 FNYEAQ. CDR3 DNA sequence: TGTGCCAGCAGCTCCACAGGGGGGATAAGAAGTCAGCCCCAGCATTTT. The encoded protein is CASSSTGGIRSQPQHF.

This chain uses TRBV25-1 with TRBJ1-5; 8 bases align to TRBD1. The V segment lost 4 bases and the J segment 8 bases; nucleotides outside the gene matches: 7. This CDR3 region has 14 residues. Per the germline V gene, CDR1 is MGHDK and CDR2 is SYGVNS. The CDR3 nucleotides are TGTGCCAGCAGTGTCCAGGGGGCGGGGGAGCCCCAGCATTTT. It encodes CASSVQGAGEPQHF.

The chain has TRBV5-6 and TRBJ1-2, with D tentatively TRBD1 (6 bases). This CDR3 is built from 15 residues. V dropped 7 bases and J dropped 4 bases, with 20 bases sitting between them. Germline V lookup: CDR1 SGHDT, CDR2 YYEEEE. CDR3 DNA: TGTGCCAGCGACACCGGTGACAGGCCGATCTATGGCTACACCTTC. This codes for CASDTGDRPIYGYTF. Using reference TRBV5-6 and TRBJ1-2 for the parts outside the CDR3, the full variable domain is DAGVTQSPTHLIKTRGQQVTLRCSPKSGHDTVSWYQQALGQGPQFIFQYYEEEERQRGNFPDRFSGHQFPNYSSELNVNALLLGDSALYLCASDTGDRPIYGYTFGSGTRLTVV.

This sequence joins TRBV28 and TRBJ1-2; D not certain. The CDR3 covers 14 residues. With 6 bases removed from V and 4 bases from J, the gap between germline ends came to 15 bases. The germline V gene encodes CDR1 MDHEN and CDR2 SYDVKM. This CDR3 is CASRSPSVSYGYTF. CDR3 DNA: TGTGCCAGCAGGTCACCATCTGTCAGCTATGGCTACACCTTC.

The V gene is TRBV4-1, the J gene TRBJ2-3; D perhaps matches TRBD2 (5 bases). The CDR3 loop spans 15 amino acids. Germline V lookup: CDR1 MGHRA, CDR2 YSYEKL. Deletions cut 0 bases from V and 5 bases from J, with 12 bases between. The chain's CDR3 is CASSQDGLAIDTQYF. CDR3 in DNA: TGCGCCAGCAGCCAAGATGGGCTAGCTATAGATACGCAGTATTTT.

This chain joins TRBV7-9 and TRBJ1-4, with 7 bases lining up with TRBD1. Losses at the gene ends were 5 bases for V and 4 bases for J; bases not matched to a gene: 10. Germline V lookup: CDR1 SEHNR, CDR2 FQNEAQ (reference sequence). The length of the CDR3 is 16 residues. CDR3 protein: CASSDRQGVSNEKLFF. For the CDR3, the DNA is TGTGCCAGCAGCGATCGGCAGGGGGTTAGTAATGAAAAACTGTTTTTT.